Sequencing of this T cell receptor beta chain was carried out in a study of shared clonotypes between healthy human individuals. About this clone: Its antigen is unknown.

Selected positively for CCR7 and CD45RO-negative, naive CD8 cells excluded terminally differentiated effector memory CD45RA+ cells. The study's findings and limits: A few donors shared around 5.2% of their naive CD4 clonotypes.

For every subset, genomic DNA was evenly distributed across several immunoSEQ plates. The data were produced by immunoSEQ multiplex PCR, yet TCRdb's version contains in-frame clones alone and is incomplete. The sample lists about 1,800,000 clones; 85% to 95% were seen once. The CDR3 length is 15 residues. The J segment lost 3 bases and the V segment lost 7 bases, leaving 6 bases of the junction unmatched. Germline values: CDR1 SNHLY, CDR2 FYNNEI. The sequencing sample was made of naive CD8+ T cells sorted from blood. The rearrangement joins TRBV2 to TRBJ2-7; the match to TRBD2 covers 13 bases. This TCR was recovered from a man aged 18 to 30 in good health. The CDR3, as DNA: TGTGCCAGCATTGAGGGACTAGCGGGACACTACGAGCAGTACTTC. It codes for CASIEGLAGHYEQYF.